This T cell receptor beta chain derives from a study of blood T cell repertoires in COVID-19 (dated by TCRdb to the early 2020s). Regarding the complete study: Samples covering the acute and convalescent phases of COVID-19 were provided by collaborators in the United States, Italy and Spain. The material from the prospective study consisted of cDNA or gDNA derived from T cells, B-cell-depleted T cells, or PBMCs. Deeply sampled blood TCRbeta repertoires from subjects exposed to, actively infected with, or recovered from COVID-19 were included in the dataset. The repertoires were made available in a free public database intended to serve as a resource for research on the immune response to SARS-CoV-2. The samples were drawn from the first 160 participants of the ongoing ImmuneRACE study and from more than 1,000 subjects provided by 6 global collaborators. A de-identified subject ID, COVID-19 status, age in years and sex were almost always included in the sample metadata. HLA class I and class II types, where available, came from metadata supplied by the sample provider rather than from assay-based typing. The research as a whole found: The quantity of clinical and demographic metadata differed by source and by participant and was supplied without curation.

The CDR3 spans 17 residues, from the cysteine through the phenylalanine. Only the CDR3 part of the read is kept: 51 bases, read in frame from the first base. The germline V gene provides CDR1 SGHTA and CDR2 FQGNSA. Trimming removed 1 base from V and 6 bases from J; the gene matches leave 9 bases unexplained. To note about this clone: Its antigen is still unknown. The record has no base qualities; no much larger clone is one base away.

Collaborating institutions collected whole blood in K2EDTA tubes following their own protocols. For TCRbeta analysis, collaborators shipped samples in one of three forms: frozen whole blood, isolated PBMCs, or DNA extracted from either of those sample types. TCRbeta CDR3 regions were amplified from genomic DNA by means of the immunoSEQ Assay, a bias-controlled multiplex PCR. As for how the authors treated the data: The number of nucleated cells in each sample was estimated by amplification of reference gene primers within the assay. Sequence reads were collapsed and filtered to measure the absolute abundance of every unique TCRbeta CDR3 rearrangement. Productive Simpson clonality was computed per sample as the square root of Simpson's diversity index over productive rearrangements. TCRdb provides this immuneACCESS table in a form limited to in-frame rearrangements. Some clones are lacking; in checked studies, under half of them reflect an unresolved V gene, and why the rest are absent is not known. V and J calls plus clone size are reproduced from that table; the DNA served to infer D and trimming. The sample contains tens of thousands of clones, roughly 80% of them found a single time. The ten largest clones take up approximately 5.9% of the sample.

The sequence joins TRBV7-2 to TRBJ1-3; the central 10 bases match TRBD1. The sequence derives from a human donor in a cohort sampled during active or convalescent COVID-19. The sample consisted of peripheral blood. The base sequence is TGTGCCAGCAGCTTAGTCTTTCGGGGGACAGGGGAAAACACCATATATTTT. This translates into CASSLVFRGTGENTIYF.